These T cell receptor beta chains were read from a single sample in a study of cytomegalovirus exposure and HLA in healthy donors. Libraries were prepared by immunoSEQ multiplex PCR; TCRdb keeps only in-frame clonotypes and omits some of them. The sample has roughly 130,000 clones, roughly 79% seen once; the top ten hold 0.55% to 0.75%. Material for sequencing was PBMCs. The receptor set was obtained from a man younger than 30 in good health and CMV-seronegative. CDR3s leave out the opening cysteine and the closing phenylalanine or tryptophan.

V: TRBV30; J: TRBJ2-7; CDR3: AWRPLAGGRHEQY
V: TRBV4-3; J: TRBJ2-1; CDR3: ASSPEAEGNEQF
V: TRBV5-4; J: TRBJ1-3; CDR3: ASSLDSTLSGNTIY
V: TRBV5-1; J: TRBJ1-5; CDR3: ASSWTGGNQPQH
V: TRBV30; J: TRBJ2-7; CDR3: AWSVGTGVDEQY
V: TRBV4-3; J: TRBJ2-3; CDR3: ASSQETLKGGKTDTQY
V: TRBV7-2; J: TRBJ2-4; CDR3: ASSLSGASGGATY
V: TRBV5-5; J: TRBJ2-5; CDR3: ASSLVAGQTQY
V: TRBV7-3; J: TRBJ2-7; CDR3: ASSLGARNEQY
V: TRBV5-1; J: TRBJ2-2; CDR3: ASSLRDRGPGELF
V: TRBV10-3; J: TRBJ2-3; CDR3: ATETSGGRTDTQY
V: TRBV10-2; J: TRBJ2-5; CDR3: ASGGQALLQETQY
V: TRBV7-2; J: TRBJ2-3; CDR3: ASRILRSGGHVLDTQY
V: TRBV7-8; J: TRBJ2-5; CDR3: ASIHRGPSQETQY
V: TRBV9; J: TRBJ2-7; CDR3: ASSPGQGFYEQY
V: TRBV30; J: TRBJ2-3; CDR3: AWSVGTPATDTQY
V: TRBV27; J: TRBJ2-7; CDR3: ASTSGHREQY
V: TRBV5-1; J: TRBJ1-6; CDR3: ASSLGTDNSPLH
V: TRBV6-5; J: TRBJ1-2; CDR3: ASSLTGNKGYT
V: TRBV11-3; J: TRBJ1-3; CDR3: ASSLGPGSGNTIY
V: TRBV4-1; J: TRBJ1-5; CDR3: ASSQGDRENQPQH
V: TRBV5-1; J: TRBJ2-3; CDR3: ASSLGAAGTDTQY
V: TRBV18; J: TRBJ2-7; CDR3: ASSSYGGGDEQY
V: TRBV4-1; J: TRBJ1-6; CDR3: ASSLIRVLRSPLH
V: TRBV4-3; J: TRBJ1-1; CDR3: ASSQDPTGWTEAF
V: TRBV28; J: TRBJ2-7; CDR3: ASSLYHGTGGEQY
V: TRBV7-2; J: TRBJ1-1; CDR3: ASSLSGGLVAF
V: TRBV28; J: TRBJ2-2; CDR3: ASNRGTHTGELF
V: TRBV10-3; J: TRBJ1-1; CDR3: AIRRGTGADGNTEAF
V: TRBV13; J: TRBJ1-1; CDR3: ASSPGHKNTEAF
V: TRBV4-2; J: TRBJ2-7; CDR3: ASSQQRGGTGYHEQY
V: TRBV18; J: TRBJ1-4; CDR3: ATRDRGGEKLF
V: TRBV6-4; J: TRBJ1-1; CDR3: ASSVESSLTEAF
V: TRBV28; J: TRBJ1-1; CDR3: ASSLAWGRGTEAF
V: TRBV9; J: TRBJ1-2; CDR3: ASGQAPSYT
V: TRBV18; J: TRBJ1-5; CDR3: ASSPTLWTEPQH
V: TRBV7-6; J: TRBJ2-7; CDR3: ASSPRGSGGAHEQY
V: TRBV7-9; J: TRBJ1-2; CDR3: ASSPPTDSPHGYT
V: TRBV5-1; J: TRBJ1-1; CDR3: ASSFEGMNTEAF
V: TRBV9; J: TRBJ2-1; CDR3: ASSGERQF
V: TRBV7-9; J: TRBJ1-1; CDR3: ASSPPGTGQTEAF
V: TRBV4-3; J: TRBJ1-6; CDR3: ASSQNPGSPLH
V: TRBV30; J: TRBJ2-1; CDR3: AWSPGLAGGGEQF
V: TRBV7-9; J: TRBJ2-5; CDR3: ASSPGIGEAETQY
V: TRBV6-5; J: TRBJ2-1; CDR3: ASSLGAGGSYNEQF
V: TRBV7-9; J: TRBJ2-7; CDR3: ASSGPGQEIYEQY
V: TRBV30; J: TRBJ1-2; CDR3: AWSGQGINGYT
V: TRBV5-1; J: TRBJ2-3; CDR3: ASSPRDINTDTQY
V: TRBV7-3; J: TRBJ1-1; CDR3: ASSLSSGLGGARTEAF
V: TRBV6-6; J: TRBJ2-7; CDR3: ASIMSGGDAYEQY
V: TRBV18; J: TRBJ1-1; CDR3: ASSPPRTAGRTEAF
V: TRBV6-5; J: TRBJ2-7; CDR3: ASSYWTGPSYEQY
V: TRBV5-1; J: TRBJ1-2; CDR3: ASSLRVSGGYT
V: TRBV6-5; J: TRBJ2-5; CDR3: ASSFSSGLGKTQY
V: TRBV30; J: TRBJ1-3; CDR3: AWDAGQGTFSGNTIY
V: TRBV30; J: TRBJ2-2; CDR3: AWSGGRGTLNTGELF
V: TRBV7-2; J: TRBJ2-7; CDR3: ASSFRRTDFERGAYEQY
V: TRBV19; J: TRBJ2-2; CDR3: ASSLQGPTGKLF
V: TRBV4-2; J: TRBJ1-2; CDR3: ASSQELRQGAHGYT